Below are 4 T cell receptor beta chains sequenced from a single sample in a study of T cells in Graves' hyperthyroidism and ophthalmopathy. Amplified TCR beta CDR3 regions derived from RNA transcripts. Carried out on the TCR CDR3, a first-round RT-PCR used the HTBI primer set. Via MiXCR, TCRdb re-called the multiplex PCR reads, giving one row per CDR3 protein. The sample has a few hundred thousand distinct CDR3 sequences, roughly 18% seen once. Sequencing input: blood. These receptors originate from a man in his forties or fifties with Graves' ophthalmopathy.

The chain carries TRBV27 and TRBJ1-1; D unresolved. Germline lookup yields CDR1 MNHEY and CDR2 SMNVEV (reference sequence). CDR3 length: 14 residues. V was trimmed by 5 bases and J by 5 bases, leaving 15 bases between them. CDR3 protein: CASSPPGTGTEAFF. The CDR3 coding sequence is TGTGCCAGCAGTCCACCGGGAACTGGGACTGAAGCTTTCTTT.

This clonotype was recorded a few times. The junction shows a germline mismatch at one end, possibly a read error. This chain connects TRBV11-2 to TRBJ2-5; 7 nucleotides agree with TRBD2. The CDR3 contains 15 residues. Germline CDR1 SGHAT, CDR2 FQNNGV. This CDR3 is CASSLGASGGETRYF. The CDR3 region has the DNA TGTGCCAGCAGCTTAGGGGCTTCGGGAGGCGAGACCCGGTACTTC.

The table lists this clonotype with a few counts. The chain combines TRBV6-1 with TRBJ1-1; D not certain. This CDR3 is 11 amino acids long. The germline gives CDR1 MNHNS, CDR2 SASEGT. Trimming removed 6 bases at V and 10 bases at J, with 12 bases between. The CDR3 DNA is TGTGCCAGCAGCCCGACTCGGGGAGCTTTCTTT. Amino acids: CASSPTRGAFF.

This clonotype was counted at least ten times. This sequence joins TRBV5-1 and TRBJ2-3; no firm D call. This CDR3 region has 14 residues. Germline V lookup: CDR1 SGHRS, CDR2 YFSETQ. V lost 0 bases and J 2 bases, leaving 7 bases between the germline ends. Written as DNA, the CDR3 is TGCGCCAGCAGCTTGGGAGGAGTCACAGATACGCAGTATTTT. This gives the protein CASSLGGVTDTQYF.